Detailed here is one TCR beta chain. This sample is drawn from a study of OX40 agonist ivuxolimab in advanced cancers. Across the study: The study treated patients with ivuxolimab, an agonistic anti-OX40 (CD134) antibody.

Only in-frame clones appear in the TCRdb table, and some are missing; sequencing was by immunoSEQ multiplex PCR. The data hold fewer than 90,000 clones, with 80% to 90% observed a single time. This CDR3 has 14 residues. Germline V gives CDR1 MNHEY, CDR2 SVGAGI. With V trimmed by 5 bases and J by 8 bases, 7 bases remained unmatched. This rearrangement joins TRBV6-5 to TRBJ2-5, with 11 positions matching TRBD2. The sequences come from CD4+ or CD8+ T cells sorted from blood, collected in a trial of the OX40 agonist ivuxolimab. This receptor was obtained from an adult with an advanced solid tumor such as melanoma, head and neck, liver or kidney cancer. The CDR3 sequence is CASSMTSGAKTQYF. The CDR3 DNA follows: TGTGCCAGCAGTATGACTAGCGGGGCGAAAACCCAGTACTTC.